This T cell receptor (beta chain) was obtained from a study of blood T cell repertoires in COVID-19. From germline, CDR1 is PRHDT and CDR2 FYEKMQ (reference sequence). Trimming took off 5 bases at V and 6 bases at J, with 17 bases between the two ends. There are 16 residues in the CDR3. Sequenced by immunoSEQ multiplex PCR; TCRdb stores in-frame clones only, minus some. Among fewer than 100,000 clones, approximately 87% were seen once, and the ten largest hold approximately 15%. The sequence was collected from a human donor in a cohort sampled during active COVID-19. The sequenced sample consisted of peripheral blood. This sequence joins TRBV13 and TRBJ1-6; the D gene is possibly TRBD1 (5 bases). The CDR3 protein is CASSQQAARVNSPLHF. For the CDR3, the DNA is TGTGCCAGCAGCCAACAGGCGGCCAGGGTTAATTCACCCCTCCACTTT.